Presented here are 21 T cell receptor beta chains from one specimen sequenced in a study of circulating tumor DNA in untreated peripheral T-cell lymphoma. The repertoire was sequenced with immunoSEQ multiplex PCR; TCRdb's copy has only in-frame clones and lacks some. The table records some 300 clones, about 85% of them present only once. The sequencing input was tumor tissue. The source is a human donor with peripheral T-cell lymphoma.

This sequence joins TRBV19 and TRBJ1-1, with D perhaps matching TRBD1 (5 bases). Trimming cost V 10 bases and J 5 bases, with 14 bases left between them. The CDR3 is made up of 12 amino acids. Germline V gives CDR1 LNHDA, CDR2 SQIVND (reference sequence). The CDR3 is CATWDGNTEAFF. The CDR3 bases are TGTGCCACCTGGGACGGAAATACTGAAGCTTTCTTT.

The J gene is TRBJ1-5, the V gene TRBV30, with D perhaps TRBD1 (5 bases). Looked up from germline, CDR1 is GTSNPN and CDR2 is SVGIG (reference sequence). Trimming stripped 8 bases from V and 0 bases from J, with 11 bases between. This CDR3 comprises 13 residues. CDR3 DNA: TGTGCCGGCGACAGTTATAGCAATCAGCCCCAGCATTTT. It yields the protein CAGDSYSNQPQHF.

The V call is TRBV12-5, the J call TRBJ2-2; TRBD2 matches 8 bases. CDR3 length: 15 residues. From germline, CDR1 is LGHNT and CDR2 FRNRAP. The junction had 4 bases not matched to a gene; V was cut back by 3 bases and J by 4 bases. The CDR3 reads CASGLRGGSTGELFF. CDR3 in DNA: TGTGCTAGTGGTTTACGCGGGGGGTCCACCGGGGAGCTGTTTTTT.

This rearrangement joins TRBV18 to TRBJ2-1, with TRBD1 identical over 9 bases. This CDR3 region has 17 residues. The V gene end was trimmed by 2 bases and the J gene end by 1 base; junction bases not matched to a gene: 6. Per the germline V gene, CDR1 is KGHSH and CDR2 is LQKENI. The CDR3 loop reads CASSPNRGQGSYNEQFF. The CDR3 DNA is TGTGCCAGCTCACCAAATAGGGGACAGGGATCCTACAATGAGCAGTTCTTC.

The rearrangement joins TRBV25-1 to TRBJ2-3; D may be TRBD1 (6 bases). The CDR3 totals 16 residues. Deletions cut 5 bases from V and 1 base from J, with 16 bases between. Germline V CDR1 and CDR2: MGHDK, SYGVNS. The chain's CDR3 is CASSPKSGEGTDTQYF. The CDR3 DNA reads TGTGCCAGCAGTCCAAAATCAGGGGAAGGCACAGATACGCAGTATTTT.

The chain uses TRBV25-1 and TRBJ1-6, with TRBD1 as a possible D gene (5 bases). The CDR3 has 14 residues. Germline V gene data show CDR1 as MGHDK and CDR2 as SYGVNS. The V gene lost 8 bases and the J gene lost 3 bases, with 11 bases spanning the gap. The chain's CDR3 is CASAWGGYNSPLHF. Here the CDR3 DNA reads TGTGCCAGCGCCTGGGGGGGCTATAATTCACCCCTCCACTTT.

The table lists this clone with a few counts. Sequence at one end of the junction differs from germline and may be a read error. An unread or ambiguous base exists; X represents the residue it encodes. CDR3: CXWTYRQGDEAFF. CDR3 bases: TGTGYCTGGACCTACCGACAGGGAGATGAAGCTTTCTTT. The rearrangement uses TRBV30 and TRBJ1-1, with 7 bases lining up with TRBD1. Germline CDR1 and CDR2: GTSNPN and SVGIG (reference sequence). CDR3 size: 13 residues.

The CDR3 is CASEVGGRNQPQHF. The CDR3 bases are TGTGCCAGCGAAGTGGGGGGCAGGAATCAGCCCCAGCATTTT. The chain uses TRBV10-3 and TRBJ1-5, with a possible D match to TRBD1 (6 bases). CDR1 is ENHRY and CDR2 is SYGVKD in the germline V gene. V lost 10 bases and J lost 4, with 17 bases in between. The CDR3 consists of 14 residues.

The chain links TRBV6-8 to TRBJ1-6; TRBD1 is a possible D gene (6 bases). Germline loops: CDR1 MNHGY, CDR2 SAAAGT. V lost 0 bases and J 9 bases, leaving 6 bases between the germline ends. This CDR3 is 13 amino acids long. The DNA of the CDR3 is TGTGCCAGCAGTTACTCCAGGGGTTCACCCCTCCACTTT. As protein: CASSYSRGSPLHF.

This chain links TRBV19 with TRBJ2-1; D not certain. V was shortened by 0 bases and J by 6 bases, with 12 bases between the two germline ends. The CDR3 contains 15 residues. The germline CDR1 and CDR2 sequences are LNHDA and SQIVND (reference sequence). CDR3 amino acids: CASSIDVGSRNEQFF. CDR3 nucleotide sequence: TGTGCCAGTAGTATAGATGTCGGCAGCCGCAATGAGCAGTTCTTC.

This clone came up once. The V gene is TRBV11-3, the J gene TRBJ2-5; 7 bases are a match to TRBD1. V shed 5 bases and J 7 bases; nucleotides not matched to a gene: 16. The CDR3 runs to 16 residues. Germline V gives CDR1 SGHNT, CDR2 YENEEA. CDR3 DNA sequence: TGTGCCAGCAGCGGACGGTCCCGGGACAGAGACGGGACCCAGTACTTC. Encoded protein: CASSGRSRDRDGTQYF.

The chain recombines TRBV19 with TRBJ1-2; D is possibly TRBD1 (6 bases). Per germline, CDR1 LNHDA and CDR2 SQIVND (reference sequence). This CDR3 has 14 residues. Trimming left V 3 bases short and J 5 bases short, with 13 bases between. DNA of the CDR3: TGTGCCAGTAGTATTGGGGGCGCATCGTATGGCTACACCTTC. It specifies CASSIGGASYGYTF.

The chain has TRBV30 and TRBJ2-3; 12 bases map to TRBD1. The germline gives CDR1 GTSNPN, CDR2 SVGIG (reference sequence). J lost 2 bases, V lost 7 bases, and 1 base had no gene match. This CDR3 is built from 13 residues. CDR3 region: CASGQGATDTQYF. CDR3 bases: TGTGCCTCGGGACAGGGGGCCACAGATACGCAGTATTTT.

The CDR3 bases are TGTGCCAGCAGCTCCAGGGTAATCAATGAGCAGTTCTTC. Translating gives CASSSRVINEQFF. The chain uses TRBV7-4 and TRBJ2-1, with a possible D match to TRBD1 (5 bases). Germline V gives CDR1 SGHVT, CDR2 SQSDAQ. Trimming cost V 4 bases and J 6 bases, with 10 bases left between them. The CDR3 has 13 residues.

In regard to this clone: The junction shows a germline mismatch at one end, possibly a read error. The V gene is TRBV5-5, the J gene TRBJ1-1; TRBD1 matches 9 bases. The CDR3 runs 18 residues. CDR1 is SGHKS, CDR2 YYEKEE, per germline (reference sequence). The CDR3 bases are TGTGCCAGCAGCCCTGACAGGGGGACTGACCTAAGGTGGACTGAAGCTTTTTTT. It translates to CASSPDRGTDLRWTEAFF.

This clone was picked up one time. V and J are TRBV18 and TRBJ2-3, with 7 bases that match TRBD1. V dropped 3 bases and J dropped 4; count of bases not matched to a gene: 4. Germline V CDR1 and CDR2: KGHSH, LQKENI. The length of the CDR3 is 14 residues. CDR3 region: CASSPPTGSDTQYF. In DNA form, the CDR3 reads TGTGCCAGCTCACCCCCGACAGGGTCAGATACGCAGTATTTT.

The CDR3 DNA reads TGTGCCTGGAGCGAACAGGGATACCAGCCCCAGCATTTT. Protein: CAWSEQGYQPQHF. The rearrangement uses TRBV30 and TRBJ1-5; TRBD1 might be the D (6 bases). CDR1 GTSNPN and CDR2 SVGIG come from the germline V gene (reference sequence). Deletions cut 3 bases from V and 7 bases from J, with 13 bases between. The CDR3 totals 13 residues.

The chain combines TRBV18 with TRBJ1-2, with D perhaps matching TRBD1 (6 bases). Trimming removed 0 bases at V and 2 bases at J, with 19 bases between. CDR1 is KGHSH and CDR2 is LQKENI in the germline V gene. This CDR3 region has 18 residues. CDR3 amino acids: CASSPPSAGEEANYGYTF. The CDR3 DNA reads as TGTGCCAGCTCACCACCTTCGGCAGGGGAGGAGGCGAACTATGGCTACACCTTC.

The rearrangement uses TRBV19 and TRBJ2-1; 8 positions match TRBD1. This CDR3 spans 14 amino acids. Trimming took 5 bases from V and 3 from J; bases not matched to a gene: 3. CDR1 is LNHDA, CDR2 SQIVND, per germline (reference sequence). This chain's CDR3 is CASSQGTGYNEQFF. CDR3 DNA: TGTGCCAGTAGTCAGGGGACAGGCTACAATGAGCAGTTCTTC.

The rearrangement uses TRBV7-6 and TRBJ2-5, with D maybe TRBD1 (7 bases). The CDR3 runs 15 residues. The V gene lost 4 bases and the J gene lost 5 bases, with 17 bases spanning the gap. Germline CDR1 SGHVS, CDR2 FNYEAQ. CDR3 sequence (DNA): TGTGCCAGCAGCTCGGAGGGGGCAGGGCGGGAGACCCAGTACTTC. This encodes CASSSEGAGRETQYF.

As to this clone: At one end the junction does not follow the germline gene, possibly because of a read error. The chain carries TRBV6-8 and TRBJ1-5, with D hard to call. This CDR3 contains 14 residues. CDR1 and CDR2 (germline): MNHGY, SAAAGT. DNA of the CDR3: TGTGCCATCAGTGCCGACGGTAGCAATCAGCCCCAGCATTTT. Protein: CAISADGSNQPQHF.